The rows below give T cell receptor beta chains drawn from one sample of a study of T cell repertoires in cytomegalovirus infection. TCRdb re-derived calls from the reads in MiXCR, one entry per CDR3 protein. The table lists 75,000 to 95,000 distinct CDR3 sequences, around half of them singletons, with 85% to 95% in the top ten. Their specific antigens are unknown. Source: CD8+ T cells from cultured PBMCs, taken from culture after CMV antigen stimulation. These receptors originate from a human donor in good health (CMV status not recorded). Some clones in this sample may be carry-over from other donors' samples. Each CDR3 is given with its conserved first and last residue. The D gene is left open where the match is weak. Not every row has a clone size; where given, it reads once, few, many or a size class.

clone_size: -
j_call: TRBJ1-5
d_call: -
v_call: TRBV7-4
cdr3_nt: TGTGCCAGCAGCTTTGAGGGAGGGCCCCAGCATTTT
cdr3_aa: CASSFEGGPQHF

clone_size: -
j_call: TRBJ2-7
d_call: TRBD1
v_call: TRBV6-1
cdr3_nt: TGTGCCAGCTCCCCGCCGCAGGGGGCCCACGAGCAGTACTTC
cdr3_aa: CASSPPQGAHEQYF

clone_size: -
j_call: TRBJ1-2
d_call: -
v_call: TRBV7-3
cdr3_nt: TGTGCCAGCAGCTTAAGGGATGGCTACACCTTC
cdr3_aa: CASSLRDGYTF

clone_size: -
j_call: TRBJ1-5
d_call: -
v_call: TRBV28
cdr3_nt: TGTGCCAGCAGTTTGGGAATGACTCAGCCCCAGCATTTT
cdr3_aa: CASSLGMTQPQHF

clone_size: few
j_call: TRBJ2-7
d_call: -
v_call: TRBV27
cdr3_nt: TGTGCCAGCAGTTTATCCCCCTCCCCGGGGGAGAACGAGCAGTACTTC
cdr3_aa: CASSLSPSPGENEQYF

clone_size: -
j_call: TRBJ1-1
d_call: TRBD1
v_call: TRBV7-8
cdr3_nt: TGTGCCAGCAGTTATTCCGGGACAGCGATGAACACTGAAGCTTTCTTT
cdr3_aa: CASSYSGTAMNTEAFF

clone_size: once
j_call: TRBJ2-7
d_call: -
v_call: TRBV18
cdr3_nt: TGTGCCAGCTCTCCACAGATCGGTAAGGACGAGCAGTACTTC
cdr3_aa: CASSPQIGKDEQYF

clone_size: -
j_call: TRBJ1-1
d_call: -
v_call: TRBV7-6
cdr3_nt: TGTGCCAGCAGCTTAGGGACAGCTAACACTGAAGCTTTCTTT
cdr3_aa: CASSLGTANTEAFF

clone_size: -
j_call: TRBJ1-2
d_call: TRBD1
v_call: TRBV12-3/TRBV12-4
cdr3_nt: TGTGCCAGCAGTTGGTCGGGGACAGGGGCAAACTATGGCTACACCTTC
cdr3_aa: CASSWSGTGANYGYTF

clone_size: -
j_call: TRBJ2-2
d_call: TRBD2
v_call: TRBV12-3/TRBV12-4
cdr3_nt: TGTGCCAGCAGTTTCCCCCCAGGGCTAGCGGGAGTCACCGGGGAGCTGTTTTTT
cdr3_aa: CASSFPPGLAGVTGELFF

clone_size: few
j_call: TRBJ2-1
d_call: -
v_call: TRBV4-1
cdr3_nt: TGCGCCAGCAGTCAAAGGTTGGGGTTTGAAGACGGGGAGCAGTTCTTC
cdr3_aa: CASSQRLGFEDGEQFF

clone_size: -
j_call: TRBJ1-1
d_call: -
v_call: TRBV12-3/TRBV12-4
cdr3_nt: TGTGCCAGCAGTTTAGAAGAGGGACGCATGAACACTGAAGCTTTCTTT
cdr3_aa: CASSLEEGRMNTEAFF

clone_size: few
j_call: TRBJ2-5
d_call: -
v_call: TRBV28
cdr3_nt: TGTGCCAGCAGTCGAATTACCGTGTCTTTGAGAGAGACCCAGTACTTC
cdr3_aa: CASSRITVSLRETQYF

clone_size: -
j_call: TRBJ2-1
d_call: TRBD2
v_call: TRBV7-6
cdr3_nt: TGTGCTAGCAGCCCAGGACTAGCGGATAATGAGCAGTTCTTC
cdr3_aa: CASSPGLADNEQFF

clone_size: few
j_call: TRBJ2-1
d_call: -
v_call: TRBV6-2/TRBV6-3
cdr3_nt: TGTGCCAGCAGTTTGACTAGTGCTTACAATGAGCAGTTCTTC
cdr3_aa: CASSLTSAYNEQFF

clone_size: few
j_call: TRBJ1-2
d_call: -
v_call: TRBV7-3
cdr3_nt: TGTGCCAGCAGCAGCGCCGGGGGTGGAGGATATGGCTACACCTTC
cdr3_aa: CASSSAGGGGYGYTF

clone_size: few
j_call: TRBJ2-1
d_call: -
v_call: TRBV11-2
cdr3_nt: TGTGCCAGCAGCTCCGAAGCGTACAATGAGCAGTTCTTC
cdr3_aa: CASSSEAYNEQFF

clone_size: few
j_call: TRBJ1-5
d_call: -
v_call: TRBV6-6
cdr3_nt: TGTGCCAGCAGACAACCGGATAGCAATCAGCCCCAGCATTTT
cdr3_aa: CASRQPDSNQPQHF

clone_size: -
j_call: TRBJ2-7
d_call: -
v_call: TRBV7-2
cdr3_nt: TGTGCCAGCAGCTTAGCTCCGGGTACGTTGTACTTC
cdr3_aa: CASSLAPGTLYF

clone_size: -
j_call: TRBJ2-1
d_call: -
v_call: TRBV25-1
cdr3_nt: TGTGCCAGCAGTGACAGGGAAGCGGTGGAGTTCTTC
cdr3_aa: CASSDREAVEFF

clone_size: -
j_call: TRBJ1-4
d_call: -
v_call: TRBV7-2
cdr3_nt: TGTGCCAGCAGCTTAGCAGGGGGGGCGGAAAAACTGTTTTTT
cdr3_aa: CASSLAGGAEKLFF

clone_size: -
j_call: TRBJ1-1
d_call: -
v_call: TRBV5-1
cdr3_nt: TGCGCCAGCAGCCCCACCACAGGGAGGGACACTGAAGCTTTCTTT
cdr3_aa: CASSPTTGRDTEAFF

clone_size: -
j_call: TRBJ2-1
d_call: -
v_call: TRBV5-1
cdr3_nt: TGCGCCAGCAGCTTGTACCCGGGGAGGCTGAGGAACTACAATGAGCAGTTCTTC
cdr3_aa: CASSLYPGRLRNYNEQFF

clone_size: -
j_call: TRBJ1-3
d_call: -
v_call: TRBV4-1
cdr3_nt: TGCGCCAGCAGCCAAGATGGCTCGAATAGAAACACCATATATTTT
cdr3_aa: CASSQDGSNRNTIYF

clone_size: once
j_call: TRBJ2-1
d_call: TRBD2
v_call: TRBV11-3
cdr3_nt: TGTGCCAGCAGCTCTAGCGGGAATCACAATGAGCAGTTCTTC
cdr3_aa: CASSSSGNHNEQFF

clone_size: few
j_call: TRBJ1-2
d_call: -
v_call: TRBV12-5
cdr3_nt: TGTGCTAGTGGCCTCCAAGGGGCCTATGGCTACACCTTC
cdr3_aa: CASGLQGAYGYTF

clone_size: -
j_call: TRBJ2-3
d_call: -
v_call: TRBV7-8
cdr3_nt: TGTGCCAGCAGCTTAGCGTGGGGGGCCACAGATACGCAGTATTTT
cdr3_aa: CASSLAWGATDTQYF

clone_size: few
j_call: TRBJ2-1
d_call: TRBD2
v_call: TRBV7-3
cdr3_nt: TGTGCCAGCAGCTTATACGCTAGCGGGAGTCTTAATGAGCAGTTCTTC
cdr3_aa: CASSLYASGSLNEQFF

clone_size: -
j_call: TRBJ2-1
d_call: -
v_call: TRBV29-1
cdr3_nt: TGCAGCGTTGTCGGGCGTTACAATGAGCAGTTCTTC
cdr3_aa: CSVVGRYNEQFF

clone_size: -
j_call: TRBJ2-1
d_call: TRBD1
v_call: TRBV24-1
cdr3_nt: TGTGCCACCAGTGCTCTCCCCGTAAGGACAGGGGAAGACATGGACCACAGGGAGCAGTTCTTC
cdr3_aa: CATSALPVRTGEDMDHREQFF

clone_size: few
j_call: TRBJ1-2
d_call: TRBD1
v_call: TRBV6-5
cdr3_nt: TGTGCCAGCAGTTACTCCCGAGGAACTGACAGGGGCTATGGCTACACCTTC
cdr3_aa: CASSYSRGTDRGYGYTF

clone_size: -
j_call: TRBJ1-1
d_call: TRBD1
v_call: TRBV7-9
cdr3_nt: TGTGCCAGCAGCGCGGACAGGGCACAAGAAGCTTTCTTT
cdr3_aa: CASSADRAQEAFF

clone_size: few
j_call: TRBJ1-1
d_call: -
v_call: TRBV7-9
cdr3_nt: TGTGCCAGCAGCTTGATGCAGGGTCTTGAAGCTTTCTTT
cdr3_aa: CASSLMQGLEAFF

clone_size: once
j_call: TRBJ2-2
d_call: TRBD1
v_call: TRBV27
cdr3_nt: TGTGCCAGCAGTCCCGACAGGGGGGGAGGGACCGGGGAGCTGTTTTTT
cdr3_aa: CASSPDRGGGTGELFF

clone_size: few
j_call: TRBJ2-5
d_call: -
v_call: TRBV7-9
cdr3_nt: TGTGCCAGCAGCTTATCCCTTAGATTGTACCAAGAGACCCAGTACTTC
cdr3_aa: CASSLSLRLYQETQYF

clone_size: many
j_call: TRBJ2-7
d_call: TRBD2
v_call: TRBV7-2
cdr3_nt: TGTGCCAGCAGCTTAGAGTCGTCCCGGGAGGGCCTGTACGAGCAGTACTTC
cdr3_aa: CASSLESSREGLYEQYF

clone_size: -
j_call: TRBJ2-2
d_call: -
v_call: TRBV5-1
cdr3_nt: TGCGCCAGCAGCTCGACAGGCCGAGGCGGGGAGCTGTTTTTT
cdr3_aa: CASSSTGRGGELFF

clone_size: few
j_call: TRBJ2-7
d_call: -
v_call: TRBV10-3
cdr3_nt: TGTGCCATCCTCCGACGGGCTGGTCAGGGGTGGTACGAGCAGTACTTC
cdr3_aa: CAILRRAGQGWYEQYF

clone_size: -
j_call: TRBJ2-1
d_call: TRBD1
v_call: TRBV7-9
cdr3_nt: TGTGCCAGCAGCAGCGGACAGGGAAAGTTCTTC
cdr3_aa: CASSSGQGKFF

clone_size: few
j_call: TRBJ1-1
d_call: -
v_call: TRBV25-1
cdr3_nt: TGTGCCAGCAGTGAATCGTGGGACAACATGAACACTGAAGCTTTCTTT
cdr3_aa: CASSESWDNMNTEAFF

clone_size: -
j_call: TRBJ2-3
d_call: TRBD1
v_call: TRBV7-8
cdr3_nt: TGTGCCAGCAGCTTTCGTTTACAGGGGGCGGGAGATACGCAGTATTTT
cdr3_aa: CASSFRLQGAGDTQYF